A single sample is the source of the 26 T cell receptor beta chains below, sequenced in a study of CD8 T cells in Susac syndrome. Random hexamers were used to reverse transcribe roughly 0.5 to 1 ug of RNA. MiXCR, applied by TCRdb to the immunoSEQ multiplex PCR reads, yields one record per CDR3 protein. Of some 150,000 distinct CDR3 sequences in the sample, about 94% are singletons; the top ten hold 0.2% to 0.25%. Sequenced material: CD8+ T cells from PBMCs. Source of these receptors: a human donor with multiple sclerosis.

This rearrangement joins TRBV5-6 to TRBJ2-1, with a possible D match to TRBD2 (6 bases). V lost 0 bases and J lost 15, with 13 bases in between. This CDR3 region has 12 residues. Germline V gene sequence: CDR1 SGHDT, CDR2 YYEEEE. The CDR3 nucleotides read TGTGCCAGCAGCTTGGCAACTAGCCGGCTGTTCTTC. This encodes CASSLATSRLFF.

The V call is TRBV6-5, the J call TRBJ2-3; 7 bases map to TRBD1. Germline V gives CDR1 MNHEY, CDR2 SVGAGI. This CDR3 has 17 residues. The V and J ends lost 0 bases and 0 bases, in that order; junction bases with no gene match: 6. CDR3 in amino acids: CASSYSIGTASTDTQYF. In nucleotides, the CDR3 is TGTGCCAGCAGTTACTCGATCGGGACAGCTAGCACAGATACGCAGTATTTT.

This rearrangement joins TRBV13 to TRBJ2-1, with D perhaps TRBD1 or TRBD2 (6 bases each). CDR3 size: 13 residues. The ends were cut back, 5 bases at V and 7 bases at J, with 12 bases in the middle. The germline CDR1 and CDR2 sequences are PRHDT and FYEKMQ (reference sequence). CDR3 protein: CASSPGGRNEQFF. Written as DNA, the CDR3 is TGTGCCAGCAGCCCCGGGGGCCGGAATGAGCAGTTCTTC.

The genes are TRBV4-2 and TRBJ2-7, with D perhaps TRBD1 (6 bases). Germline-derived CDR1 and CDR2 are LGHNA and YNFKEQ. The CDR3 sequence is 16 residues long. V was pared by 0 bases and J by 2 bases, with 14 bases between. The CDR3 DNA sequence: TGTGCCAGCAGCCAAGAACACAGGGCGCCTGCCTACGAGCAGTACTTC. Translating gives CASSQEHRAPAYEQYF.

The sample holds a few counts of this clonotype. The chain carries TRBV9 and TRBJ2-7; D may be TRBD2 (5 bases). Germline-derived CDR1 and CDR2 are SGDLS and YYNGEE. The CDR3 is 13 amino acids. V shed 2 bases and J shed 3 bases, with 9 bases lying between them. DNA of the CDR3: TGTGCCAGCAGCGTGGTAGGAGGCTACGAGCAGTACTTC. Translating gives CASSVVGGYEQYF.

The J gene is TRBJ2-2, the V gene TRBV7-9; D is unresolved. Trimming left V 5 bases short and J 0 bases short, with 7 bases between. Germline CDR1 SEHNR, CDR2 FQNEAQ (reference sequence). The CDR3 covers 14 residues. The CDR3 loop is CASSPGTNTGELFF. The CDR3 DNA follows: TGTGCCAGCAGCCCCGGAACGAACACCGGGGAGCTGTTTTTT. The full variable domain, rest sourced from reference TRBV7-9 and TRBJ2-2, is DTGVSQNPRHKITKRGQNVTFRCDPISEHNRLYWYRQTLGQGPEFLTYFQNEAQLEKSRLLSDRFSAERPKGSFSTLEIQRTEQGDSAMYLCASSPGTNTGELFFGEGSRLTVL.

The CDR3 protein is CASSPAPGFPYEQYF. The CDR3 DNA follows: TGTGCCAGCAGCCCCGCCCCAGGGTTTCCCTACGAGCAGTACTTC. The gene calls are TRBV7-2 and TRBJ2-7; weak D call: TRBD1 (5 bases). The CDR3 extends over 15 amino acids. V was pared by 5 bases and J by 2 bases, with 16 bases between. Germline V gene data show CDR1 as SGHTA and CDR2 as FQGNSA.

This chain uses TRBV20-1 with TRBJ1-1; D is possibly TRBD1 (5 bases). The V gene lost 0 bases and the J gene lost 1 base, with 15 bases spanning the gap. Germline assignment: CDR1 DFQATT and CDR2 SNEGSKA (reference sequence). The CDR3 totals 16 residues. The CDR3 DNA reads TGCAGTGCTAGAGATTCCCTGACAGCGACGAACACTGAAGCTTTCTTT. Residues: CSARDSLTATNTEAFF.

J is TRBJ1-1 and V is TRBV27; D is ambiguous. CDR3 length: 13 amino acids. V was pared by 3 bases and J by 4 bases, with 9 bases between. Germline V CDR1 and CDR2: MNHEY, SMNVEV (reference sequence). The CDR3 nucleotides read TGTGCCAGCAGTTTGGTCGCGGGCACTGAAGCTTTCTTT. It codes for CASSLVAGTEAFF.

This sequence joins TRBV16 and TRBJ2-7, with 7 bases aligning to TRBD1. The CDR3 runs 15 residues. Germline CDR1 KGHSY, CDR2 FQNENV. J was trimmed by 7 bases and V by 2 bases; bases with no gene match: 11. CDR3 bases: TGTGCCAGCAGCCAAGTCTCAACAGGGGAAAGGGAGCAGTACTTC. It codes for CASSQVSTGEREQYF.

This chain joins TRBV29-1 and TRBJ2-7; TRBD2 aligns across 8 bases. Trimming cost V 5 bases and J 0 bases; bases outside gene matches: 6. This CDR3 is built from 14 residues. Germline CDR1 SQVTM, CDR2 ANQGSEA. This chain's CDR3 is CSVILADSSYEQYF. The CDR3 DNA reads TGCAGCGTTATACTAGCGGATAGCTCCTACGAGCAGTACTTC.

The chain joins TRBV30 to TRBJ1-2; weak D call: TRBD1 (5 bases). Germline CDR1 GTSNPN, CDR2 SVGIG (reference sequence). Trimming removed 0 bases from V and 6 bases from J, with 14 bases in between. The CDR3 contains 14 residues. The CDR3 DNA reads as TGTGCCTGGAGTGTCGGGGGGGGTCCCGATGGCTACACCTTC. Its translation: CAWSVGGGPDGYTF.

This sequence joins TRBV5-1 and TRBJ2-7; 8 nucleotides agree with TRBD1. Germline CDR1 reads SGHRS; CDR2 reads YFSETQ. The V and J ends lost 4 bases and 6 bases, in that order; junction bases with no gene match: 3. CDR3 length equals 12 residues. The CDR3 loop is CASSRTGGEQYF. CDR3 nucleotides: TGCGCCAGCAGCCGTACAGGGGGCGAGCAGTACTTC.

The chain joins TRBV27 to TRBJ2-3; the D is unclear. V lost 3 bases and J lost 12, with 7 bases in between. CDR1 is MNHEY and CDR2 is SMNVEV in the germline V gene (reference sequence). CDR3 length: 10 amino acids. CDR3 bases: TGTGCCAGCAGTTTCAATCCTCAGTATTTT. Encoded protein: CASSFNPQYF.

The rearrangement joins TRBV9 to TRBJ1-2; the D is unclear. The length of the CDR3 is 13 residues. V lost 3 bases and J 5 bases, leaving 11 bases between the germline ends. From germline, CDR1 is SGDLS and CDR2 YYNGEE. CDR3 amino acids: CASSDPGGYGYTF. For the CDR3, the DNA is TGTGCCAGCAGCGACCCGGGTGGTTATGGCTACACCTTC.

The chain is built from TRBV19 and TRBJ2-1; 8 bases map to TRBD1. The CDR3 contains 19 residues. With 3 bases clipped from V and 4 bases from J, the junction kept 17 bases outside the gene matches. The germline V gene encodes CDR1 LNHDA and CDR2 SQIVND (reference sequence). CDR3 bases: TGTGCCAGTAGTATCGATCCAGGGGGCCAATCGAGTGAGTACAATGAGCAGTTCTTC. Its translation: CASSIDPGGQSSEYNEQFF.

The chain combines TRBV7-3 with TRBJ1-5; D uncertain. The ends were cut back, 5 bases at V and 3 bases at J, with 5 bases in the middle. Per the germline V gene, CDR1 is SGHTA and CDR2 is FQGTGA. There are 12 residues in the CDR3. The DNA of the CDR3 is TGTGCCAGCAGCGAACCCAATCAGCCCCAGCATTTT. Its protein is CASSEPNQPQHF.

This clonotype was seen only once. The chain combines TRBV27 with TRBJ2-1, with TRBD2 matching 8 bases. After removal of 5 bases from V and 5 bases from J, the junction contained 8 bases not matched to a gene. Germline-derived CDR1 and CDR2 are MNHEY and SMNVEV (reference sequence). The CDR3 runs to 15 residues. The CDR3 loop is CASSGPAGENNEQFF. The CDR3 DNA follows: TGTGCCAGCAGTGGCCCAGCGGGGGAGAACAATGAGCAGTTCTTC.

The J gene is TRBJ1-3, the V gene TRBV29-1, with a weak D call TRBD1 (6 bases). The V gene lost 3 bases and the J gene lost 4 bases, with 13 bases spanning the gap. The germline V gene encodes CDR1 SQVTM and CDR2 ANQGSEA. CDR3 size: 14 residues. This CDR3 reads CSVELAGVGNTIYF. The CDR3 nucleotides read TGCAGCGTTGAGTTGGCAGGGGTAGGAAACACCATATATTTT.

The V and J genes are TRBV28 and TRBJ2-1, with 7 positions matching TRBD1. Trimming cost V 3 bases and J 7 bases; bases outside gene matches: 6. The length of the CDR3 is 14 residues. Germline-derived CDR1 and CDR2 are MDHEN and SYDVKM. As DNA, the CDR3 is TGTGCCAGCAGTTTTATCGGGGACAGAAATGAGCAGTTCTTC. Its protein product is CASSFIGDRNEQFF.

V and J are TRBV20-1 and TRBJ2-7; 12 bases are shared with TRBD2. There are 14 residues in the CDR3. V gave up 0 bases and J gave up 6 bases; unmatched junction bases: 3. CDR1 DFQATT and CDR2 SNEGSKA come from the germline V gene (reference sequence). This CDR3 is CSARDSSGGAEQYF. DNA of the CDR3: TGCAGTGCTAGAGACTCTAGCGGGGGGGCCGAGCAGTACTTC.

The chain joins TRBV18 to TRBJ1-5; D is ambiguous. This CDR3 contains 13 residues. CDR1 and CDR2 from the germline V gene are KGHSH and LQKENI. V lost 2 bases to trimming and J lost 2 bases, with 4 bases between them. Here the CDR3 DNA reads TGTGCCAGCTCACCAGATGGCAATCAGCCCCAGCATTTT. As protein: CASSPDGNQPQHF.

The V call is TRBV27, the J call TRBJ1-2, with D hard to call. The CDR3 covers 12 residues. V was cut by 6 bases and J by 4 bases, with 9 bases left in between. Looked up from germline, CDR1 is MNHEY and CDR2 is SMNVEV (reference sequence). The chain's CDR3 is CASSGRSYGYTF. DNA for the CDR3: TGTGCCAGCAGCGGGCGGAGCTATGGCTACACCTTC.

This clonotype turned up a few times. Its ends do not fully match the called genes, so a read error is possible. The chain has TRBV7-7 and TRBJ2-7, with unresolved D. The CDR3 contains 13 residues. Germline lookup yields CDR1 SSHAT and CDR2 FNYEAQ (reference sequence). This CDR3 is CASSLFQGYEQYF. The CDR3 region has the DNA TGTGCTAGCAGCTTATTCCAAGGCTACGAGCAGTACTTC.

V and J are TRBV12-5 and TRBJ2-1; D is perhaps TRBD1 (6 bases). Trimming took 5 bases from V and 8 from J, leaving 13 bases between them. The CDR3 sequence is 13 residues long. Germline loops: CDR1 LGHNT, CDR2 FRNRAP. The CDR3 sequence is CASGRTVLDEQFF. The CDR3 nucleotides read TGTGCTAGTGGTAGGACAGTGTTGGATGAGCAGTTCTTC.

J is TRBJ1-1 and V is TRBV5-1, with D unresolved. Germline V lookup: CDR1 SGHRS, CDR2 YFSETQ. The germline V and J ends were trimmed by 1 base and 0 bases, with 10 bases remaining between them. This CDR3 spans 15 amino acids. CDR3 DNA sequence: TGCGCCAGCAGCTTGAGCGAGGGCCTGAACACTGAAGCTTTCTTT. Its translation is CASSLSEGLNTEAFF.